The 24 T cell receptor beta chains presented below share a single source sample, sequenced in a study of cytomegalovirus exposure and HLA in healthy donors. It was with 60 Vbeta and 13 Jbeta primers that the PCR ran. Profiled with immunoSEQ multiplex PCR; TCRdb holds only in-frame clones, not every one. This sample's clone table lists tens of thousands of clones. Sequenced input: PBMCs. Every receptor here comes from a woman in her sixties or seventies in good health and CMV-seronegative.

This sequence joins TRBV7-3 and TRBJ2-7; the match to TRBD1 covers 8 bases. The CDR3 covers 15 residues. CDR1 and CDR2 from the germline V gene are SGHTA and FQGTGA. V was clipped by 0 bases and J by 3 bases; unmatched bases: 4. The CDR3 spells CASSLTGGQGYEQYF. CDR3 nucleotide sequence: TGTGCCAGCAGCTTAACGGGTGGACAGGGCTACGAGCAGTACTTC.

This chain links TRBV4-1 with TRBJ2-3; a possible D gene is TRBD1 (7 bases). The CDR3 is made up of 16 amino acids. Trimming removed 0 bases from V and 6 bases from J, with 16 bases in between. Germline assignment: CDR1 MGHRA and CDR2 YSYEKL. The CDR3 DNA reads TGCGCCAGCAGCCAAGACGGGCAGGGGGGTTGGGATACGCAGTATTTT. It specifies CASSQDGQGGWDTQYF.

J is TRBJ2-4 and V is TRBV28; D possibly corresponds to TRBD2 (7 bases). CDR3 length: 14 residues. Trimming pared 10 bases from V and 8 bases from J, leaving 21 bases between. Germline CDR1 reads MDHEN; CDR2 reads SYDVKM. The CDR3 DNA is TGTGCCACCCAGCCCCCGGGGGGCGCGGACATTCAGTACTTC. As protein: CATQPPGGADIQYF.

The chain uses TRBV7-9 and TRBJ2-5; 11 bases are a match to TRBD2. Germline values: CDR1 SEHNR, CDR2 FQNEAQ (reference sequence). The CDR3 is 18 residues long. The trim removed 5 bases at V and 3 bases at J, leaving 14 bases unmatched. CDR3 loop: CASSHRALAGGPKETQYF. CDR3 nucleotide sequence: TGTGCCAGCAGCCATAGGGCCCTAGCGGGAGGACCGAAAGAGACCCAGTACTTC.

V is TRBV14 and J is TRBJ2-2, with 7 nucleotides matching TRBD1. The CDR3 is 20 residues long. CDR1 SGHDN and CDR2 FVKESK come from the germline V gene. V lost 1 base, J lost 3 bases, and 17 bases stayed unmatched. The CDR3 loop is CASSQGWRQGFRRDTGELFF. The CDR3 nucleotides read TGTGCCAGCAGCCAAGGTTGGAGACAGGGATTTAGGCGGGACACCGGGGAGCTGTTTTTT.

The chain uses TRBV28 and TRBJ2-1; TRBD2 matches at 12 bases. This CDR3 is built from 17 residues. J lost 5 bases, V lost 3 bases, and 8 bases had no gene match. The germline gives CDR1 MDHEN, CDR2 SYDVKM. The CDR3 sequence is CASSFQPLAGGNNEQFF. The CDR3 DNA reads as TGTGCCAGCAGTTTTCAACCTCTAGCGGGAGGGAACAATGAGCAGTTCTTC.

The CDR3 loop is CASSTKAGAQYEQYF. The CDR3 DNA follows: TGTGCCAGCAGCACTAAGGCGGGGGCGCAATACGAGCAGTACTTC. This chain connects TRBV21-1 to TRBJ2-7; TRBD2, the table's D call, was not compared with the DNA. TRBV21-1 constitutes a pseudogene. CDR3 length equals 15 residues.

The V call is TRBV19, the J call TRBJ1-2; tentatively, D is TRBD1 (6 bases). This CDR3 spans 13 amino acids. Germline loops: CDR1 LNHDA, CDR2 SQIVND (reference sequence). Trimming removed 5 bases from V and 4 bases from J, with 11 bases in between. The CDR3 DNA is TGTGCCAGTAGTCCTGACAGGTTCTATGGCTACACCTTC. It encodes CASSPDRFYGYTF.

The J gene is TRBJ1-2, the V gene TRBV2; 7 bases agree with TRBD1. CDR1 and CDR2 from the germline V gene are SNHLY and FYNNEI. J gave up 2 bases and V 7 bases, and 4 bases lay outside the gene matches. The CDR3 length is 13 residues. The CDR3 loop is CASTATGNYGYTF. CDR3 DNA: TGTGCCAGCACTGCGACAGGGAACTATGGCTACACCTTC. Variable domain in full (rest from reference TRBV2 and TRBJ1-2): EPEVTQTPSHQVTQMGQEVILRCVPISNHLYFYWYRQILGQKVEFLVSFYNNEISEKSEIFDDQFSVERPDGSNFTLKIRSTKLEDSAMYFCASTATGNYGYTFGSGTRLTVV.

The rearrangement uses TRBV7-2 and TRBJ2-7, with 8 bases aligning to TRBD1. CDR3 length: 14 residues. Germline V CDR1 and CDR2: SGHTA, FQGNSA. Trimming cost V 6 bases and J 4 bases; bases outside gene matches: 8. CDR3 protein: CASRWIDRGYEQYF. CDR3 coding DNA: TGTGCCAGCAGATGGATCGACAGGGGTTACGAGCAGTACTTC.

This chain connects TRBV28 to TRBJ2-7, with 9 bases lining up with TRBD2. Germline loops: CDR1 MDHEN, CDR2 SYDVKM. This CDR3 region has 15 residues. J gave up 2 bases and V 2 bases, and 4 bases lay outside the gene matches. Here the CDR3 reads CASSLGGRAAYEQYF. The CDR3 DNA is TGTGCCAGCAGTTTAGGCGGGAGGGCCGCCTACGAGCAGTACTTC.

CDR3 in amino acids: CASSYGSGLYNEQFF. The CDR3 coding sequence is TGTGCCAGCAGTTACGGCAGCGGGCTCTACAATGAGCAGTTCTTC. The V call is TRBV6-5, the J call TRBJ2-1, with TRBD2 as a possible D gene (6 bases). CDR1 is MNHEY, CDR2 SVGAGI, per germline. The ends were cut back, 2 bases at V and 3 bases at J, with 11 bases in the middle. This CDR3 contains 15 residues.

The CDR3 DNA reads TGTGCCAGTAGTATAGATCTGGCAGGGGGCACCCCCTACTCTGGGGCCAACGTCCTGACTTTC. Its protein is CASSIDLAGGTPYSGANVLTF. This chain links TRBV19 with TRBJ2-6, with 8 positions matching TRBD1. After removal of 0 bases from V and 0 bases from J, the junction contained 13 bases not matched to a gene. The CDR3 is made up of 21 amino acids. From germline, CDR1 is LNHDA and CDR2 SQIVND (reference sequence).

The genes are TRBV6-5 and TRBJ2-7, with D maybe TRBD2 (5 bases). The germline CDR1 and CDR2 sequences are MNHEY and SVGAGI. The CDR3 length is 14 residues. V lost 5 bases to trimming and J lost 0 bases, with 11 bases between them. Here the CDR3 reads CASSPPGNSYEQYF. CDR3 in DNA: TGTGCCAGCAGTCCTCCGGGAAACTCCTACGAGCAGTACTTC.

This rearrangement joins TRBV7-2 to TRBJ2-1; tentative D call: TRBD2 (6 bases). The germline V gene has CDR1 SGHTA and CDR2 FQGNSA. The ends were cut back, 8 bases at V and 2 bases at J, with 16 bases in the middle. The CDR3 is 15 amino acids. The CDR3 region is CASALGGWTYNEQFF. Written as DNA, the CDR3 is TGTGCCAGCGCCCTGGGGGGATGGACCTACAATGAGCAGTTCTTC.

The CDR3 DNA is TGCGCCAGCAGCTTTTACCGGGACAGCGAGCAGTACTTC. Amino acid sequence: CASSFYRDSEQYF. The chain links TRBV4-1 to TRBJ2-7; 7 nucleotides match TRBD1. Germline loops: CDR1 MGHRA, CDR2 YSYEKL. The V segment lost 5 bases and the J segment 6 bases; nucleotides outside the gene matches: 7. This CDR3 has 13 amino acids.

The rearrangement joins TRBV12-2 to TRBJ2-3; no DNA check was done on the table's D call, TRBD2. TRBV12-2 is deemed a pseudogene. CDR3 length: 16 amino acids. The CDR3, as DNA: TGTGCAAGTCCCCGGGAAGCGGGAGGGAGCACAGATACGCAGTATTTT. Amino acid sequence: CASPREAGGSTDTQYF.

The V gene is TRBV19, the J gene TRBJ2-1; 8 nucleotides align to TRBD1. The CDR3 is made up of 11 amino acids. Germline V gene data show CDR1 as LNHDA and CDR2 as SQIVND (reference sequence). Trimming took 5 bases from V and 12 from J; bases not matched to a gene: 3. This chain's CDR3 is CASSVDRGQFF. The CDR3 DNA follows: TGTGCCAGTAGTGTTGACAGGGGGCAGTTCTTC.

J is TRBJ2-1 and V is TRBV19; 15 nucleotides line up with TRBD2. V lost 1 base to trimming and J lost 6 bases; unmatched junction nucleotides: 4. The CDR3 extends over 17 amino acids. Germline CDR1 and CDR2: LNHDA and SQIVND (reference sequence). CDR3: CASSIGTSGRAFNEQFF. The CDR3, as DNA: TGTGCCAGTAGTATAGGGACTAGCGGGAGGGCGTTCAATGAGCAGTTCTTC.

The chain joins TRBV18 to TRBJ2-1, with 9 nucleotides matching TRBD2. Trimming at V came to 3 bases and at J to 0 bases, leaving 3 bases not matched to a gene. CDR3 size: 16 residues. In germline, CDR1 is KGHSH, CDR2 LQKENI. The CDR3 DNA is TGTGCCAGCTCACCGCGTAGCGGGAGCTCCTACAATGAGCAGTTCTTC. Protein sequence: CASSPRSGSSYNEQFF.

The chain links TRBV7-9 to TRBJ1-1; maybe TRBD1 (5 bases). Trimming pared 8 bases from V and 2 bases from J, leaving 15 bases between. The germline V gene has CDR1 SEHNR and CDR2 FQNEAQ (reference sequence). The CDR3 consists of 14 residues. The CDR3: CASAPRTGNTEAFF. For the CDR3, the DNA is TGTGCCAGCGCCCCACGAACAGGCAACACTGAAGCTTTCTTT. Full variable domain (rest looked up from reference TRBV7-9 and TRBJ1-1): DTGVSQNPRHKITKRGQNVTFRCDPISEHNRLYWYRQTLGQGPEFLTYFQNEAQLEKSRLLSDRFSAERPKGSFSTLEIQRTEQGDSAMYLCASAPRTGNTEAFFGQGTRLTVV.

The gene calls are TRBV7-3 and TRBJ2-1, with TRBD2 identical over 11 bases. The J segment lost 7 bases and the V segment lost 0 bases, leaving 11 bases of the junction unmatched. Germline CDR1 and CDR2: SGHTA and FQGTGA. This CDR3 comprises 18 residues. CDR3 DNA sequence: TGTGCCAGCAGCTTAACGATATGGGGGACTAGCGGCTCTAATGAGCAGTTCTTC. Translation gives CASSLTIWGTSGSNEQFF.

In DNA form, the CDR3 reads TGTGCCAGCAGCCCCCCGTACACAGATACGCAGTATTTT. It specifies CASSPPYTDTQYF. This chain joins TRBV9 and TRBJ2-3, with D uncertain. This CDR3 has 13 amino acids. With 4 bases removed from V and 2 bases from J, the gap between germline ends came to 8 bases. Germline-derived CDR1 and CDR2 are SGDLS and YYNGEE. The variable domain in full, completed from reference TRBV9 and TRBJ2-3, reads DSGVTQTPKHLITATGQRVTLRCSPRSGDLSVYWYQQSLDQGLQFLIQYYNGEERAKGNILERFSAQQFPDLHSELNLSSLELGDSALYFCASSPPYTDTQYFGPGTRLTVL.

The chain joins TRBV28 to TRBJ1-2; no firm D call. CDR3 length: 12 residues. Trimming pared 3 bases from V and 7 bases from J, leaving 9 bases between. Germline CDR1 is MDHEN and CDR2 is SYDVKM. The CDR3 DNA follows: TGTGCCAGCAGTTTGGATGCAGGTGGCTACACCTTC. Amino acid sequence: CASSLDAGGYTF.